These 21 T cell receptor beta chains share one sample of origin, sequenced in a study of blood T cell repertoires in COVID-19. Clones were sequenced by immunoSEQ multiplex PCR, and TCRdb holds only the in-frame ones, with some missing. In the table there are around 80,000 clones, almost 85% of which are singletons. Sequenced sample: peripheral blood. All receptors derive from a man at least 80 years old with acute or convalescent COVID-19.

The rearrangement links TRBV6-1 to TRBJ1-2, with a tentative D call TRBD1 (5 bases). V was shortened by 1 base and J by 6 bases, with 18 bases between the two germline ends. CDR1 and CDR2 (germline): MNHNS, SASEGT. This CDR3 has 16 amino acids. This CDR3 reads CASSEVAPGGMHGYTF. In DNA, the CDR3 is TGTGCCAGCAGTGAAGTGGCACCGGGGGGGATGCATGGCTACACCTTC.

The chain couples TRBV2 to TRBJ2-1; D is possibly TRBD1 (5 bases). V lost 5 bases and J lost 12, with 35 bases in between. Germline V gene lookup returns CDR1 SNHLY and CDR2 FYNNEI. The CDR3 runs to 19 residues. CDR3 nucleotide sequence: TGTGCCAGCAGTCGCATAGGGGTTCCCCTACTACCTCCTGCCGTGGGGCAGTTCTTC. It encodes CASSRIGVPLLPPAVGQFF.

V gene TRBV12-3 or TRBV12-4 combines with J gene TRBJ2-1, with TRBD1 as a possible D gene (6 bases). V gave up 3 bases and J gave up 6 bases, with 9 bases separating them. The CDR3 runs to 13 residues. The CDR3 DNA follows: TGTGCCAGCAGTTTGGGACAAGTCAATGAGCAGTTCTTC. Amino acids: CASSLGQVNEQFF.

The genes are TRBV6-5 and TRBJ2-5; 9 nucleotides line up with TRBD2. Germline V lookup: CDR1 MNHEY, CDR2 SVGAGI. Unmatched junction bases numbered 6, after V lost 5 bases and J lost 5 bases. The CDR3 extends over 14 amino acids. The CDR3 spells CASSTSGGKETQYF. The CDR3 nucleotides are TGTGCCAGCAGTACCAGCGGGGGGAAGGAGACCCAGTACTTC.

The chain has TRBV3-1 (or the pseudogene TRBV3-2) and TRBJ2-2; 9 bases line up with TRBD1. The CDR3 has 16 residues. The V segment lost 0 bases and the J segment 3 bases; nucleotides outside the gene matches: 2. In germline, CDR1 is LGHDT, CDR2 YNNKEL (reference sequence). The CDR3 nucleotides are TGTGCCAGCAGCCAAGAAGGGACAGGGCACACCGGGGAGCTGTTTTTT. It translates to CASSQEGTGHTGELFF.

The V and J genes are TRBV29-1 and TRBJ1-1; no definite D call. V was shortened by 2 bases and J by 3 bases, with 7 bases between the two germline ends. The CDR3 loop spans 12 amino acids. Germline V CDR1 and CDR2: SQVTM, ANQGSEA. CDR3 coding DNA: TGCAGCGTTGAATCCGGAGACACTGAAGCTTTCTTT. As protein: CSVESGDTEAFF. Variable domain in full (rest from reference TRBV29-1 and TRBJ1-1): SAVISQKPSRDICQRGTSLTIQCQVDSQVTMMFWYRQQPGQSLTLIATANQGSEATYESGFVIDKFPISRPNLTFSTLTVSNMSPEDSSIYLCSVESGDTEAFFGQGTRLTVV.

The chain has TRBV4-1 and TRBJ2-1; the match to TRBD2 covers 12 bases. The CDR3 is made up of 17 amino acids. Unmatched junction bases numbered 9, after V lost 0 bases and J lost 9 bases. The germline CDR1 and CDR2 sequences are MGHRA and YSYEKL. DNA for the CDR3: TGCGCCAGCAGCCAAGAACACCCTAGCGGGGGGGCTATTGAGCAGTTCTTC. Encoded protein: CASSQEHPSGGAIEQFF.

This chain joins TRBV6-5 and TRBJ1-1; D may be TRBD1 (5 bases). CDR1 MNHEY and CDR2 SVGAGI come from the germline V gene. V dropped 7 bases and J dropped 1 base, with 10 bases sitting between them. The CDR3 spans 13 residues. CDR3 sequence (DNA): TGTGCCAGCATGGGGACTCGGAACACTGAAGCTTTCTTT. As protein: CASMGTRNTEAFF.

The rearrangement links TRBV28 to TRBJ1-3; D might be TRBD1 (5 bases). Germline V lookup: CDR1 MDHEN, CDR2 SYDVKM. V was cut by 5 bases and J by 0 bases, with 17 bases left in between. The CDR3 covers 17 residues. Here the CDR3 reads CASSPTPPGLSGNTIYF. In DNA form, the CDR3 reads TGTGCCAGCAGTCCTACACCGCCAGGGCTCTCTGGAAACACCATATATTTT. The entire variable domain, with the rest obtained from reference TRBV28 and TRBJ1-3, is as follows: DVKVTQSSRYLVKRTGEKVFLECVQDMDHENMFWYRQDPGLGLRLIYFSYDVKMKEKGDIPEGYSVSREKKERFSLILESASTNQTSMYLCASSPTPPGLSGNTIYFGEGSWLTVV.

V gene TRBV3-1 (or the pseudogene TRBV3-2) combines with J gene TRBJ2-3; 9 nucleotides agree with TRBD2. This CDR3 has 15 residues. Per germline, CDR1 LGHDT and CDR2 YNNKEL (reference sequence). Unmatched junction bases numbered 6, after V lost 3 bases and J lost 5 bases. The CDR3 loop is CASSQAGGGVDTQYF. The CDR3 DNA sequence: TGTGCCAGCAGCCAGGCTGGCGGGGGGGTAGATACGCAGTATTTT.

The V call is TRBV29-1, the J call TRBJ1-1; the D is unclear. The CDR3 contains 13 residues. V shed 7 bases and J shed 4 bases, with 16 bases lying between them. CDR1 and CDR2 from the germline V gene are SQVTM and ANQGSEA. CDR3 protein: CSAKTGGGTEAFF. Written as DNA, the CDR3 is TGCAGCGCAAAAACGGGTGGCGGCACTGAAGCTTTCTTT.

The chain uses TRBV19 and TRBJ2-7; possible D gene TRBD1, 6 bases. The CDR3 runs to 12 residues. V lost 0 bases and J 6 bases, leaving 6 bases between the germline ends. CDR1 and CDR2 from the germline V gene are LNHDA and SQIVND (reference sequence). This chain's CDR3 is CASSIETGEQYF. Here the CDR3 DNA reads TGTGCCAGTAGTATAGAGACAGGCGAGCAGTACTTC.

This chain links TRBV2 with TRBJ2-7; TRBD1 might be the D (5 bases). V was cut by 6 bases and J by 3 bases, with 12 bases left in between. The length of the CDR3 is 13 residues. Per the germline V gene, CDR1 is SNHLY and CDR2 is FYNNEI. This CDR3 reads CASRRGVNYEQYF. Written as DNA, the CDR3 is TGTGCCAGCAGAAGGGGTGTTAACTACGAGCAGTACTTC. The complete variable domain, with remaining parts taken from reference TRBV2 and TRBJ2-7, reads EPEVTQTPSHQVTQMGQEVILRCVPISNHLYFYWYRQILGQKVEFLVSFYNNEISEKSEIFDDQFSVERPDGSNFTLKIRSTKLEDSAMYFCASRRGVNYEQYFGPGTRLTVT.

The V gene is TRBV2, the J gene TRBJ2-1; D remains ambiguous. With 6 bases removed from V and 4 bases from J, the gap between germline ends came to 4 bases. Germline V lookup: CDR1 SNHLY, CDR2 FYNNEI. The CDR3 contains 11 residues. The CDR3 here is CASRAYNEQFF. The CDR3 region has the DNA TGTGCCAGCAGAGCTTACAATGAGCAGTTCTTC.

In its sample, this clone was seen a few times. This chain joins TRBV5-4 and TRBJ2-7; 8 nucleotides agree with TRBD1. CDR1 and CDR2 (germline): SGHNT, YYREEE (reference sequence). The V segment lost 7 bases and the J segment 2 bases; nucleotides outside the gene matches: 5. The CDR3 totals 13 residues. CDR3 in DNA: TGTGCCAGCGGGGGGACAGGTACCTACGAGCAGTACTTC. Translation gives CASGGTGTYEQYF.

This clone was observed a handful of times. The J gene is TRBJ1-5, the V gene TRBV7-9; 8 bases map to TRBD1. Trimming took 5 bases from V and 15 from J; bases not matched to a gene: 15. Germline-derived CDR1 and CDR2 are SEHNR and FQNEAQ (reference sequence). The CDR3 runs 14 residues. CDR3 region: CASSPDRGGPQLHF. CDR3 bases: TGTGCCAGCAGCCCTGACAGGGGAGGACCCCAATTGCATTTT.

This clone appeared a few times. The chain carries TRBV6-5 and TRBJ2-7, with 8 bases that match TRBD1. Per the germline V gene, CDR1 is MNHEY and CDR2 is SVGAGI. Trimming removed 3 bases from V and 3 bases from J; junction bases left unmatched: 4. The CDR3 contains 14 residues. The CDR3 bases are TGTGCCAGCAGTTATCGGGACAGGTACTACGAGCAGTACTTC. It translates to CASSYRDRYYEQYF.

The chain combines TRBV6-6 with TRBJ2-3, with 11 positions matching TRBD2. Germline assignment: CDR1 MNHNY and CDR2 SVGAGI (reference sequence). The length of the CDR3 is 18 residues. V was pared by 6 bases and J by 7 bases, with 18 bases of the junction left unmatched. CDR3 sequence: CASSRNPSGTSGPNTQYF. Here the CDR3 DNA reads TGTGCCAGCAGCCGAAACCCCTCCGGGACTAGCGGCCCCAATACGCAGTATTTT.

DNA for the CDR3: TGCGCCAGCAGCTTGGAAGGGGGGACAGCCACAGATACGCAGTATTTT. Protein product: CASSLEGGTATDTQYF. The gene calls are TRBV5-1 and TRBJ2-3; D may be TRBD1 (7 bases). Trimming stripped 0 bases from V and 2 bases from J, with 13 bases between. Germline values: CDR1 SGHRS, CDR2 YFSETQ. The CDR3 contains 16 residues. Together with reference TRBV5-1 and TRBJ2-3, the CDR3 gives the full variable domain: KAGVTQTPRYLIKTRGQQVTLSCSPISGHRSVSWYQQTPGQGLQFLFEYFSETQRNKGNFPGRFSGRQFSNSRSEMNVSTLELGDSALYLCASSLEGGTATDTQYFGPGTRLTVL.

J is TRBJ1-4 and V is TRBV27; a possible D gene is TRBD1 (6 bases). This CDR3 is built from 13 residues. Germline CDR1 MNHEY, CDR2 SMNVEV (reference sequence). The V gene lost 5 bases and the J gene lost 5 bases, with 9 bases spanning the gap. This CDR3 reads CASSRTGNEKLFF. The CDR3 DNA reads TGTGCCAGCAGTCGAACAGGGAATGAAAAACTGTTTTTT.

This chain joins TRBV19 and TRBJ1-4; 7 bases fit TRBD1. There are 14 residues in the CDR3. Germline-derived CDR1 and CDR2 are LNHDA and SQIVND (reference sequence). Trimming at V came to 3 bases and at J to 4 bases, leaving 2 bases not matched to a gene. For the CDR3, the DNA is TGTGCCAGTAGTATGGGGACAGTTAATGAAAAACTGTTTTTT. It yields the protein CASSMGTVNEKLFF.